The present T cell receptor (beta chain) was sequenced within a study of spatial heterogeneity in lung cancer. Study as a whole: Detected sequences consistently included more beta-chain ones than alpha-chain ones.

The time point is: sample taken at primary tumor resection. Researchers sequenced whole RNA taken from tumor, nontumor lung or frozen PBMC without sorting. The donor population consisted of some 70 patients with untreated, early-stage non-small cell lung cancer. TCRdb reanalysed the 5' RACE reads using MiXCR and keeps one entry per CDR3 protein. The sample contains tens of thousands of distinct CDR3 sequences, approximately 10% of which appear only once. Per the germline V gene, CDR1 is SGHTA and CDR2 is FQGNSA. Trimming took 1 base from V and 8 from J; bases not matched to a gene: 10. The CDR3 length is 16 residues. This clonotype has only a few counts. The antigen is undetermined. Study-wide results and limits: Among blood samples, ubiquitous expanded tumor TCRs appeared more at resection than at follow-up.

The clonotype was recovered from a female donor with early-stage non-small cell lung cancer. The chain couples TRBV7-2 to TRBJ2-2, with 7 bases aligning to TRBD1. Specimen: PBMCs, collected at surgery. The CDR3 DNA sequence: TGTGCCAGCAGCTTAGAAACGGGCCCCAGGGGGGGGGAGCTGTTTTTT. It specifies CASSLETGPRGGELFF. The whole variable domain, filled in from reference TRBV7-2 and TRBJ2-2, reads GAGVSQSPSNKVTEKGKDVELRCDPISGHTALYWYRQSLGQGLEFLIYFQGNSAPDKSGLPSDRFSAERTGGSVSTLTIQRTQQEDSAVYLCASSLETGPRGGELFFGEGSRLTVL.